The 19 T cell receptor beta chains listed next were all sequenced from one sample in a study of CD8 T cells in Susac syndrome. Random-hexamer reverse transcription was applied to 0.5 to 1 ug RNA. TCRdb independently ran MiXCR on the immunoSEQ multiplex PCR reads; one entry per CDR3 protein. The sample has 250,000 to 300,000 distinct CDR3 sequences, approximately 81% seen once. What was sequenced was CD8+ T cells from PBMCs. These TCRs come from a human donor with multiple sclerosis.

V and J are TRBV27 and TRBJ2-7, with D perhaps matching TRBD1 (5 bases). The CDR3 sequence is 15 residues long. Germline CDR1 and CDR2: MNHEY and SMNVEV (reference sequence). V gave up 2 bases and J gave up 0 bases, with 11 bases separating them. The CDR3 reads CASSLSRGGSYEQYF. For the CDR3, the DNA is TGTGCCAGCAGTTTAAGTAGGGGCGGCTCCTACGAGCAGTACTTC.

V is TRBV19 and J is TRBJ2-1, with 7 bases aligning to TRBD1. V was clipped by 8 bases and J by 0 bases; unmatched bases: 16. The germline V gene has CDR1 LNHDA and CDR2 SQIVND (reference sequence). The CDR3 totals 18 residues. This CDR3 is CASGTALTGWSSYNEQFF. The CDR3 DNA reads TGTGCCAGTGGTACCGCTCTGACAGGGTGGAGCTCCTACAATGAGCAGTTCTTC.

The chain carries TRBV9 and TRBJ2-1, with D perhaps matching TRBD2 (6 bases). CDR3 length: 15 amino acids. Trimming shortened V by 4 bases and J by 4 bases, and 15 bases separated the two germline ends. The germline V gene has CDR1 SGDLS and CDR2 YYNGEE. In nucleotides, the CDR3 is TGTGCCAGCAGCAACGGGGACTCGTCATACAATGAGCAGTTCTTC. The encoded protein is CASSNGDSSYNEQFF.

J is TRBJ1-3 and V is TRBV7-9; no definite D call. V was pared by 5 bases and J by 0 bases, with 14 bases between. Germline CDR1 is SEHNR and CDR2 is FQNEAQ (reference sequence). There are 16 residues in the CDR3. CDR3 in DNA: TGTGCCAGCAGCAATATCACTGCCCCCTCTGGAAACACCATATATTTT. The encoded protein is CASSNITAPSGNTIYF.

The chain carries TRBV5-1 and TRBJ2-7; possible D gene TRBD2, 5 bases. The V end was cut by 1 base, the J end by 0 bases, with 14 bases between. Germline V gene sequence: CDR1 SGHRS, CDR2 YFSETQ. The CDR3 covers 16 residues. The CDR3 region has the DNA TGCGCCAGCAGCTTGAACCTAGCAAAGAGCTCCTACGAGCAGTACTTC. Protein product: CASSLNLAKSSYEQYF.

CDR3 sequence: CASSLTADFEQYF. The CDR3 nucleotides are TGTGCCAGCAGCTTAACCGCGGATTTCGAGCAGTACTTC. This chain joins TRBV7-9 and TRBJ2-7; D is unresolved. From germline, CDR1 is SEHNR and CDR2 FQNEAQ (reference sequence). The CDR3 has 13 residues. V was trimmed by 2 bases and J by 6 bases, leaving 11 bases between them. Supplemented by reference TRBV7-9 and TRBJ2-7, the full variable domain reads DTGVSQNPRHKITKRGQNVTFRCDPISEHNRLYWYRQTLGQGPEFLTYFQNEAQLEKSRLLSDRFSAERPKGSFSTLEIQRTEQGDSAMYLCASSLTADFEQYFGPGTRLTVT.

The V call is TRBV20-1, the J call TRBJ2-1, with 10 bases fitting TRBD2. The trim removed 0 bases at V and 7 bases at J, leaving 3 bases unmatched. The CDR3 has 14 residues. Germline CDR1 reads DFQATT; CDR2 reads SNEGSKA (reference sequence). The CDR3 loop is CSARERAGGNEQFF. DNA of the CDR3: TGCAGTGCTAGAGAGCGAGCGGGAGGGAATGAGCAGTTCTTC.

This sequence joins TRBV11-2 and TRBJ2-5; 10 nucleotides align to TRBD2. Trimming cost V 3 bases and J 3 bases; bases outside gene matches: 7. Germline V lookup: CDR1 SGHAT, CDR2 FQNNGV. The CDR3 length is 16 residues. The CDR3 DNA reads TGTGCCAGCAGCTTCGATAAAGCGGGAGGGGAAGAGACCCAGTACTTC. Translating it yields CASSFDKAGGEETQYF.

V is TRBV27 and J is TRBJ2-1; 7 positions agree with TRBD1. The CDR3 is 15 amino acids. The V gene's germline CDR1 is MNHEY and CDR2 SMNVEV (reference sequence). V lost 5 bases, J lost 7 bases, and 11 bases stayed unmatched. CDR3 nucleotides: TGTGCCAGCAGTCCCCTCACAGGGGCTGGGAATGAGCAGTTCTTC. Encoded protein: CASSPLTGAGNEQFF.

V is TRBV3-1 and J is TRBJ2-1, with a possible D match to TRBD2 (6 bases). CDR1 is LGHDT, CDR2 YNNKEL, per germline (reference sequence). V was shortened by 5 bases and J by 12 bases, with 20 bases between the two germline ends. The CDR3 totals 14 residues. CDR3 sequence (DNA): TGTGCCAGCAGCGTTGCAAGAGGAGGGCTTGGGCAGTTCTTC. Amino acid sequence: CASSVARGGLGQFF.

This chain uses TRBV14 with TRBJ2-7, with D possibly TRBD2 on 6 matching bases. With 4 bases removed from V and 3 bases from J, the gap between germline ends came to 13 bases. Germline CDR1 is SGHDN and CDR2 is FVKESK. This CDR3 spans 14 amino acids. The CDR3 loop is CASSPPGLFYEQYF. CDR3 sequence (DNA): TGTGCCAGCAGCCCTCCCGGACTATTCTACGAGCAGTACTTC.

This clonotype was observed a few times. Compared with germline, one end of the junction differs, possibly owing to a read error. The chain recombines TRBV7-7 with TRBJ2-3; D gene ambiguous. This CDR3 has 14 amino acids. Germline loops: CDR1 SSHAT, CDR2 FNYEAQ (reference sequence). The CDR3 DNA follows: TGTGCTAGCAGCTTAGGGCTAGGTGCCGATACGCAGTATTTT. Translating gives CASSLGLGADTQYF.

The genes are TRBV14 and TRBJ2-5; D gene ambiguous. Trimming cost V 0 bases and J 6 bases, with 11 bases left between them. Per the germline V gene, CDR1 is SGHDN and CDR2 is FVKESK. The CDR3 is made up of 14 amino acids. CDR3 nucleotide sequence: TGTGCCAGCAGCCAAGATCCCGGCTGGAAGACCCAGTACTTC. This codes for CASSQDPGWKTQYF.

V usage is TRBV3-1 and J usage is TRBJ2-7; TRBD1 is a possible D gene (5 bases). Trimming pared 1 base from V and 3 bases from J, leaving 16 bases between. CDR3 size: 16 residues. The germline CDR1 and CDR2 sequences are LGHDT and YNNKEL (reference sequence). CDR3 nucleotide sequence: TGTGCCAGCAGCCAAGCAGGGTCGCTGAAAAACTACGAGCAGTACTTC. Translated, it gives CASSQAGSLKNYEQYF.

The CDR3 loop reads CAWEPGTEAFF. The CDR3, as DNA: TGTGCCTGGGAACCGGGTACTGAAGCTTTCTTT. The chain links TRBV30 to TRBJ1-1; no reliable D call. V lost 5 bases to trimming and J lost 5 bases, with 9 bases between them. Germline V CDR1 and CDR2: GTSNPN, SVGIG (reference sequence). The CDR3 loop spans 11 amino acids.

The genes are TRBV30 and TRBJ1-4; TRBD1 matches 7 bases. Trimming at V came to 7 bases and at J to 4 bases, leaving 3 bases not matched to a gene. From germline, CDR1 is GTSNPN and CDR2 SVGIG (reference sequence). The CDR3 length is 12 residues. CDR3 DNA sequence: TGTGCCTTCGGACAGGATAATGAAAAACTGTTTTTT. This codes for CAFGQDNEKLFF.

This clonotype was seen only once. The rearrangement uses TRBV19 and TRBJ2-7; TRBD1 or TRBD2 may be the D gene (5 bases each). This CDR3 is 15 amino acids long. Trimming removed 3 bases at V and 0 bases at J, with 12 bases between. Germline V lookup: CDR1 LNHDA, CDR2 SQIVND (reference sequence). CDR3 in DNA: TGTGCCAGTAGTATTCCGGGACGGAGCTCCTACGAGCAGTACTTC. It codes for CASSIPGRSSYEQYF.

The chain couples TRBV7-2 to TRBJ2-2, with a possible D match to TRBD1 (5 bases). The length of the CDR3 is 13 residues. Trimming removed 3 bases at V and 8 bases at J, with 10 bases between. Germline V gives CDR1 SGHTA, CDR2 FQGNSA. CDR3 bases: TGTGCCAGCAGCTTCAACAGGCGTGGGGAGCTGTTTTTT. Its translation is CASSFNRRGELFF.

This clonotype is a singleton in its sample. The rearrangement links TRBV7-8 to TRBJ2-2, with D perhaps TRBD1 (6 bases). The CDR3 extends over 17 amino acids. Looked up from germline, CDR1 is SGHVS and CDR2 is FQNEAQ. The ends were cut back, 6 bases at V and 5 bases at J, with 22 bases in the middle. The CDR3 spells CASRSGQKRLGTGELFF. CDR3 in DNA: TGTGCCAGCAGATCTGGACAGAAACGACTCGGGACCGGGGAGCTGTTTTTT.